These 25 T cell receptor beta chains were sequenced from one sample in a study of blood T cells in healthy people across ages. The authors ran a second PCR of roughly 6 to 12 cycles using a sample-barcoded 5' primer and a J-beta primer mix. TCRdb passed the 5' RACE reads through MiXCR, listing each CDR3 protein once. The sample carries 780,000 or so distinct CDR3 sequences, more than 20% recorded once. These sequences were also reported in another study, on T cells of mothers and their children.

The sequencing sample was made of blood. Receptor source: a boy between 10 and 17 years old in good health.

The chain recombines TRBV20-1 with TRBJ2-5, with 9 positions matching TRBD1. The J call may be mistaken, given a closer DNA end match to TRBJ2-7. Germline V CDR1 and CDR2: DFQATT, SNEGSKA (reference sequence). The CDR3 loop spans 14 amino acids. The CDR3 here is CSAEPGQGPGEQYF. In DNA form, the CDR3 reads TGCAGTGCGGAGCCGGGACAGGGTCCGGGCGAGCAGTACTTC.

The V call is TRBV7-2, the J call TRBJ2-7; 9 positions agree with TRBD1. The CDR3 is 14 amino acids. Germline loops: CDR1 SGHTA, CDR2 FQGNSA. Losses at the gene ends were 5 bases for V and 6 bases for J; bases not matched to a gene: 8. Here the CDR3 DNA reads TGTGCCAGCAGCACACCGGGACAGGGTTCCGAGCAGTACTTC. Translated: CASSTPGQGSEQYF.

This clonotype was seen a few times. The chain links TRBV4-3 to TRBJ2-1, with 8 bases fitting TRBD2. This CDR3 contains 18 residues. Unmatched junction bases numbered 14, after V lost 5 bases and J lost 2 bases. Germline lookup yields CDR1 LGHNA and CDR2 YSLEER. The CDR3 sequence is CASSAGRLLAGPYNEQFF. The CDR3 nucleotides are TGCGCCAGCAGCGCGGGACGGCTTCTAGCGGGTCCCTACAATGAGCAGTTCTTC.

This clonotype was seen only a few times. The V gene is TRBV11-1, the J gene TRBJ2-5; possible D gene TRBD2, 6 bases. V lost 5 bases and J lost 3, with 19 bases in between. The CDR3 loop spans 16 amino acids. Germline CDR1 reads SGHAT; CDR2 reads FQDESV (reference sequence). In DNA form, the CDR3 reads TGTGCCAGCAGCGATGAACTTGGGGGGTGGAAAGAGACCCAGTACTTC. Encoded protein: CASSDELGGWKETQYF.

This clonotype has a handful of counts. The chain couples TRBV5-1 to TRBJ2-5; D not certain. The ends were cut back, 0 bases at V and 4 bases at J, with 13 bases in the middle. Germline assignment: CDR1 SGHRS and CDR2 YFSETQ. The CDR3 has 15 amino acids. CDR3 coding DNA: TGCGCCAGCAGCTTGGAGGGCAGGCCCGGAGAGACCCAGTACTTC. This gives the protein CASSLEGRPGETQYF.

This chain joins TRBV19 and TRBJ2-5; possibly TRBD2 for D (6 bases). The J call may be incorrect, as the DNA end agrees better with TRBJ2-1. The CDR3 has 13 residues. Per the germline V gene, CDR1 is LNHDA and CDR2 is SQIVND (reference sequence). This chain's CDR3 is CASTVAEGSEQFF. DNA of the CDR3: TGTGCCAGTACGGTAGCGGAGGGAAGTGAGCAGTTCTTC.

The chain combines TRBV18 with TRBJ1-2, with 7 bases that match TRBD1. Germline lookup yields CDR1 KGHSH and CDR2 LQKENI. This CDR3 region has 13 residues. V lost 8 bases, J lost 8 bases, and 11 bases stayed unmatched. The CDR3 sequence: CASGFDRDNGYTF. CDR3 coding DNA: TGTGCCAGCGGGTTCGACAGGGATAACGGCTACACCTTC.

The genes are TRBV28 and TRBJ2-5; D not certain. The tail of the sequence fits TRBJ2-7 better, so the J call may be wrong. Germline V gene data show CDR1 as MDHEN and CDR2 as SYDVKM. The CDR3 is 14 residues long. CDR3 residues: CASRTDTVSYEQYF. The CDR3 DNA reads as TGTGCCAGCAGGACTGACACCGTATCCTACGAGCAGTACTTC.

This clonotype was seen only a few times. V is TRBV6-2 or TRBV6-3 and J is TRBJ2-7; D not resolved. The CDR3 consists of 15 residues. Looked up from germline, CDR1 is MNHEY and CDR2 is SVGEGT. V lost 0 bases to trimming and J lost 0 bases, with 9 bases between them. CDR3 residues: CASSYSTRPSYEQYF. The CDR3 DNA reads as TGTGCCAGCAGTTACTCGACACGGCCCTCCTACGAGCAGTACTTC.

The chain couples TRBV13 to TRBJ2-2; no clear D gene. The CDR3 has 13 amino acids. Looked up from germline, CDR1 is PRHDT and CDR2 is FYEKMQ (reference sequence). The ends were cut back, 5 bases at V and 6 bases at J, with 10 bases in the middle. The CDR3: CASSNLFPGELFF. The DNA for the CDR3 is TGTGCCAGCAGCAATCTATTCCCCGGGGAGCTGTTTTTT.

This clonotype has more than one count but fewer than ten. The chain couples TRBV9 to TRBJ1-1; D remains ambiguous. Germline-derived CDR1 and CDR2 are SGDLS and YYNGEE. This CDR3 comprises 13 residues. Trimming took off 0 bases at V and 8 bases at J, with 11 bases between the two ends. The chain's CDR3 is CASSVVSAGEAFF. The CDR3 DNA sequence: TGTGCCAGCAGCGTAGTATCGGCGGGGGAAGCTTTCTTT.

This rearrangement joins TRBV20-1 to TRBJ2-4; D is perhaps TRBD1 (5 bases). Germline V CDR1 and CDR2: DFQATT, SNEGSKA (reference sequence). The CDR3 loop spans 13 amino acids. Deletions cut 1 base from V and 3 bases from J, with 7 bases between. CDR3 sequence: CSARVGDKNIQYF. CDR3 coding DNA: TGCAGTGCTAGAGTAGGGGACAAAAACATTCAGTACTTC.

The chain joins TRBV4-3 to TRBJ2-7, with unresolved D. The V and J ends lost 2 bases and 6 bases respectively, with 17 bases between them. CDR1 is LGHNA, CDR2 YSLEER, per germline. This CDR3 has 15 amino acids. CDR3 sequence reads: CASSQLGLSLSEQYF. Here the CDR3 DNA reads TGCGCCAGCAGCCAACTTGGCCTCAGCCTCTCCGAGCAGTACTTC.

This clonotype has only a few counts. This chain uses TRBV7-9 with TRBJ1-1; D is uncertain. CDR3 length equals 15 residues. Between the trimmed V and J ends, which lost 3 bases and 0 bases, there was a span of 11 bases. Germline V gene data show CDR1 as SEHNR and CDR2 as FQNEAQ (reference sequence). This CDR3 reads CASSFGGGLNTEAFF. In nucleotides, the CDR3 is TGTGCCAGCAGCTTTGGAGGCGGCCTGAACACTGAAGCTTTCTTT.

The chain recombines TRBV30 with TRBJ2-2; D is uncertain. Deletions cut 2 bases from V and 7 bases from J, with 8 bases between. Germline-derived CDR1 and CDR2 are GTSNPN and SVGIG (reference sequence). The CDR3 covers 12 residues. The CDR3 sequence is CAWSHKVGELFF. In DNA form, the CDR3 reads TGTGCCTGGAGTCACAAAGTCGGGGAGCTGTTTTTT.

J is TRBJ2-7 and V is TRBV20-1, with TRBD2 matching over 7 bases. CDR3 length: 16 residues. Looked up from germline, CDR1 is DFQATT and CDR2 is SNEGSKA (reference sequence). V trimming: 0 bases; J trimming: 1 base; junction bases outside the gene matches: 9. The CDR3 loop is CSARERGSGRSYEQYF. The DNA of the CDR3 is TGCAGTGCTAGAGAGAGGGGTAGCGGGCGATCCTACGAGCAGTACTTC.

A remark on this clonotype: The germline gene is not matched at one end of the junction; a read error may be the cause. The chain is built from TRBV4-3 and TRBJ2-3, with D maybe TRBD2 (5 bases). This CDR3 contains 18 residues. CDR1 LGHNA and CDR2 YSLEER come from the germline V gene. This CDR3 reads CTSSQSPAASWPVDTQYF. The CDR3 DNA reads TGCACCAGCAGCCAATCTCCGGCAGCTAGCTGGCCCGTGGATACGCAGTATTTT.

This chain uses TRBV4-1 with TRBJ2-7, with D possibly TRBD1 on 6 matching bases. The CDR3 spans 15 residues. Trimming took off 3 bases at V and 0 bases at J, with 12 bases between the two ends. Germline V CDR1 and CDR2: MGHRA, YSYEKL. CDR3: CASSQIRDNSYEQYF. The CDR3 DNA is TGCGCCAGCAGCCAGATTCGGGACAACTCCTACGAGCAGTACTTC.

This chain links TRBV11-2 with TRBJ2-7, with a weak D call TRBD1 (6 bases). The ends were cut back, 0 bases at V and 4 bases at J, with 13 bases in the middle. Germline V gene lookup returns CDR1 SGHAT and CDR2 FQNNGV. The CDR3 consists of 15 residues. The CDR3 protein is CASSLENRVPYEQYF. For the CDR3, the DNA is TGTGCCAGCAGCTTAGAGAACAGGGTACCGTACGAGCAGTACTTC.

At least ten counts were recorded for this clonotype. J is TRBJ2-1 and V is TRBV4-3, with a weak D call TRBD2 (6 bases). The CDR3 covers 16 residues. Germline lookup yields CDR1 LGHNA and CDR2 YSLEER. The V end was cut by 0 bases, the J end by 4 bases, with 13 bases between. CDR3 coding DNA: TGCGCCAGCAGCCAAGATTCGGGGGAGCGGTACAATGAGCAGTTCTTC. Encoded protein: CASSQDSGERYNEQFF.

Note on this clonotype: An end of the junction differs from the germline gene, which may be a read error. This rearrangement joins TRBV20-1 to TRBJ2-1; 10 nucleotides line up with TRBD1. This CDR3 comprises 16 residues. Germline-derived CDR1 and CDR2 are DFQATT and SNEGSKA (reference sequence). CDR3 in amino acids: CSARDPWDRGGNVQFF. CDR3 nucleotide sequence: TGCAGTGCTAGAGATCCATGGGACAGGGGAGGCAATGTGCAGTTCTTC.

This chain connects TRBV12-3 or TRBV12-4 to TRBJ1-4, with 9 bases aligning to TRBD1. J lost 7 bases, V lost 6 bases, and 12 bases had no gene match. This CDR3 spans 16 amino acids. This CDR3 reads CASSSHVGTGSEKLFF. The CDR3 nucleotides are TGTGCCAGCAGCTCCCACGTGGGGACAGGGAGTGAAAAACTGTTTTTT.

The gene calls are TRBV12-3 or TRBV12-4 and TRBJ1-5; D is perhaps TRBD1 (6 bases). The CDR3 is made up of 15 amino acids. Trimming took off 3 bases at V and 6 bases at J, with 15 bases between the two ends. DNA of the CDR3: TGTGCCAGCAGTTTTAGTACAGGGATGAGTCAGCCCCAGCATTTT. Amino acid sequence: CASSFSTGMSQPQHF.

This clonotype occurred a few times. The V gene is TRBV27, the J gene TRBJ2-7, with 7 positions matching TRBD2. V trimming: 8 bases; J trimming: 2 bases; junction bases outside the gene matches: 9. CDR3 length: 14 residues. Germline lookup yields CDR1 MNHEY and CDR2 SMNVEV (reference sequence). The CDR3 DNA follows: TGTGCCAGCGGCGCCTCTAGCGGAGCCTACGAGCAGTACTTC. It encodes CASGASSGAYEQYF.

This chain joins TRBV27 and TRBJ2-5; 8 nucleotides line up with TRBD2. After removal of 3 bases from V and 5 bases from J, the junction contained 8 bases not matched to a gene. In germline, CDR1 is MNHEY, CDR2 SMNVEV (reference sequence). The CDR3 covers 15 residues. The CDR3 coding sequence is TGTGCCAGCAGTTTCTTCGGGGGGGCCGGGGAGACCCAGTACTTC. Its translation: CASSFFGGAGETQYF.